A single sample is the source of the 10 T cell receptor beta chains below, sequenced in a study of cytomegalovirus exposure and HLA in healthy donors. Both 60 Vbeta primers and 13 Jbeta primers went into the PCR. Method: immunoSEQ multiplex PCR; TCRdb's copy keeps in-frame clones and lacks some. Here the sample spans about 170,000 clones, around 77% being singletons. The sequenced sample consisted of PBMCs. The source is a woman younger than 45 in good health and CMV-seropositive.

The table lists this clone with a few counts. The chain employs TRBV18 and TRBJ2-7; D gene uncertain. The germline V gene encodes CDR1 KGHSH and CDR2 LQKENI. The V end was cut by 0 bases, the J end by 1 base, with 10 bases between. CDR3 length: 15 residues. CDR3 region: CASSPPRLSSYEQYF. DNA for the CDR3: TGTGCCAGCTCACCACCGAGACTGTCGTCCTACGAGCAGTACTTC.

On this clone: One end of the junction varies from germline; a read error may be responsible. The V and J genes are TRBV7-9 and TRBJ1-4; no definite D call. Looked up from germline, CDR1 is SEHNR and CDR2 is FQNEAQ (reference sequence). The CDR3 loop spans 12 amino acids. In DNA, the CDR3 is TGTTCCAGCAGCTTAGGAGGTCGAAAACTGTTTTTT. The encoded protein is CSSSLGGRKLFF.

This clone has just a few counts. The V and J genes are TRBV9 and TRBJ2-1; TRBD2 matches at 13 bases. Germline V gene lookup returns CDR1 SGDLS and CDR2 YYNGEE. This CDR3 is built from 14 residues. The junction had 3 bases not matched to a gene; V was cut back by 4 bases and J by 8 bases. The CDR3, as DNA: TGTGCCAGCAGCTCGGGACTAGCGGGACATGAGCAGTTCTTC. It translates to CASSSGLAGHEQFF. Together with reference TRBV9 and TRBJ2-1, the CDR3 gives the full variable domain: DSGVTQTPKHLITATGQRVTLRCSPRSGDLSVYWYQQSLDQGLQFLIQYYNGEERAKGNILERFSAQQFPDLHSELNLSSLELGDSALYFCASSSGLAGHEQFFGPGTRLTVL.

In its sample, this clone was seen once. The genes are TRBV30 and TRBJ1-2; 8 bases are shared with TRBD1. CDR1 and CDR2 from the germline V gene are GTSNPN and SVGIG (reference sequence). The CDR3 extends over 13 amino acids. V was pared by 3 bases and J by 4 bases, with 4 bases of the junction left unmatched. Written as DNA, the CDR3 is TGTGCCTGGAGGGACAGGGAGCCCTATGGCTACACCTTC. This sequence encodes CAWRDREPYGYTF.

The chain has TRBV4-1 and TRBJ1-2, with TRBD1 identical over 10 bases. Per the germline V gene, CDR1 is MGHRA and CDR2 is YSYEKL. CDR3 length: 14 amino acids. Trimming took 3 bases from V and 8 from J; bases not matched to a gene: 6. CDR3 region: CASSHDRGQRGYTF. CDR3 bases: TGCGCCAGCAGCCATGACAGGGGGCAGAGAGGCTACACCTTC.

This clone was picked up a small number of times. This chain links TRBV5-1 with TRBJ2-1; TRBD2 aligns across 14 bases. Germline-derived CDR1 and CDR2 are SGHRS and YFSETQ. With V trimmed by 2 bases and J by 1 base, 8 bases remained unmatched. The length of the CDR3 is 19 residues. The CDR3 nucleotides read TGCGCCAGCAGCTTTGTACGACTAGCGGGAGGGCCTTCCTACAATGAGCAGTTCTTC. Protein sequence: CASSFVRLAGGPSYNEQFF.

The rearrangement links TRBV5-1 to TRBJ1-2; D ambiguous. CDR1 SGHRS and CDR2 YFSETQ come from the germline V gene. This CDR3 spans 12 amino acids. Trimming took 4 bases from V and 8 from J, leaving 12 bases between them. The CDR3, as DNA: TGCGCCAGCAGCCCCCCGGGTAGCGGCTACACCTTC. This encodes CASSPPGSGYTF.

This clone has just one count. The CDR3 sequence is CASRGQGGEKLFF. DNA for the CDR3: TGTGCCAGCAGAGGACAGGGCGGAGAAAAACTGTTTTTT. V and J are TRBV7-2 and TRBJ1-4; 8 bases fit TRBD1. Germline-derived CDR1 and CDR2 are SGHTA and FQGNSA. Trimming removed 6 bases from V and 8 bases from J; junction bases left unmatched: 5. The CDR3 sequence is 13 residues long.

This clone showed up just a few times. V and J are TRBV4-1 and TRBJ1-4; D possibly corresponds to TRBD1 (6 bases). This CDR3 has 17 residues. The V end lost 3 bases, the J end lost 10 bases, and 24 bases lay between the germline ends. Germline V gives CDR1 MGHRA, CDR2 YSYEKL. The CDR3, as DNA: TGCGCCAGCAGCCACCTTTGGTTCGAGACCGAAGGGGGAAAACTGTTTTTT. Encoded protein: CASSHLWFETEGGKLFF.

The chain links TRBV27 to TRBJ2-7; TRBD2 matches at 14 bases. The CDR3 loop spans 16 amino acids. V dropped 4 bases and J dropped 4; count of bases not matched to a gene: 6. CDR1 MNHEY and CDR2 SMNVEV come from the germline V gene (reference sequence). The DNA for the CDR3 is TGTGCCAGCAGTTCCGGGACTAGCGGGAGAGGGTACGAGCAGTACTTC. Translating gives CASSSGTSGRGYEQYF.